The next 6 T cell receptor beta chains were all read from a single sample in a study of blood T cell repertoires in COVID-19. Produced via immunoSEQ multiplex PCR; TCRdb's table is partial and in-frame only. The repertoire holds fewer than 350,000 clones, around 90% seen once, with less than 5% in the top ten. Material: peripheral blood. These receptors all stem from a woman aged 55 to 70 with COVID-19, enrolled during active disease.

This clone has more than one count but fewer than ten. CDR3 DNA: TGTGCCAGCAGTCGCGCGAGGGAGTCCTACGAGCAGTACTTC. As protein: CASSRARESYEQYF. The chain uses TRBV2 and TRBJ2-7, with a tentative D call TRBD2 (5 bases). Germline V gene lookup returns CDR1 SNHLY and CDR2 FYNNEI. The CDR3 has 14 residues. V was pared by 5 bases and J by 1 base, with 12 bases between.

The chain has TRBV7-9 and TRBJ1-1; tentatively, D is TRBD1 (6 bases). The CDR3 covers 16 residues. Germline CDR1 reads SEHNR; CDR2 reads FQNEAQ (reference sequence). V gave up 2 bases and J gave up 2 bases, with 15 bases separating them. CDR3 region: CASSLSGGALNTEAFF. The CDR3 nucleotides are TGTGCCAGCAGCTTAAGTGGGGGGGCGCTTAACACTGAAGCTTTCTTT.

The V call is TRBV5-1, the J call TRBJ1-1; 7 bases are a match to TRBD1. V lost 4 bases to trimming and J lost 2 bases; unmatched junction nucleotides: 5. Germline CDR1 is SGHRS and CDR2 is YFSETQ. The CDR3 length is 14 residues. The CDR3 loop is CASSAGQINTEAFF. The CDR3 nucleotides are TGCGCCAGCAGCGCGGGACAGATAAACACTGAAGCTTTCTTT.

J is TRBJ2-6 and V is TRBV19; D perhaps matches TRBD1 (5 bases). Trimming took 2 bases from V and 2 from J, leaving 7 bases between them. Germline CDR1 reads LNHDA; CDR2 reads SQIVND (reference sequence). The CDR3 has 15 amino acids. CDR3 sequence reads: CASSIFRAGANVLTF. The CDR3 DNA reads TGTGCCAGTAGTATATTCAGGGCTGGGGCCAACGTCCTGACTTTC.

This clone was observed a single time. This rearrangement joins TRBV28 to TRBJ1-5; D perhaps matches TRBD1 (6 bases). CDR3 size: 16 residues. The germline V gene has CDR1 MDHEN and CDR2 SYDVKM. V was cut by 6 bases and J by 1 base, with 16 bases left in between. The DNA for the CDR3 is TGTGCCAGCAGCGCGACGAGGGGGGGGAGCAATCAGCCCCAGCATTTT. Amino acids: CASSATRGGSNQPQHF.

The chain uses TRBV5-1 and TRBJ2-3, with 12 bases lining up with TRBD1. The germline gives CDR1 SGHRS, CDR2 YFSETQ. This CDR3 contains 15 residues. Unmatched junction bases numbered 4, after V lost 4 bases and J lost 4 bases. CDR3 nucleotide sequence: TGCGCCAGCAGCGCGGGACAGGGGGCTGCAGATACGCAGTATTTT. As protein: CASSAGQGAADTQYF.